This T cell receptor (beta chain) was captured in a study of Ad26.COV2.S vaccination and SARS-CoV-2 variants (dated by TCRdb to the early 2020s). Broadly, across the study: Vaccine-arm donors were drawn from COV1001, a multicentre, randomized, double-blind, placebo-controlled phase I-IIa trial of Ad26.COV2.S in healthy adults. Ad26.COV2.S was administered intramuscularly at 5 x 10^10 or 1 x 10^11 viral particles, either as a single shot or as two shots given 56 days apart. TCRbeta repertoire sequencing served as the tool for gauging how specific and how broad the SARS-CoV-2-reactive T cell receptors were following Ad26.COV2.S vaccination. The TCR-sequenced set comprised around 30 samples: approximately 19 Ad26.COV2.S vaccine recipients, 5 placebo recipients and 8 SARS-CoV-2 convalescent individuals. Trial participants were randomized into five groups of five, in which low-dose or high-dose Ad26.COV2.S was given once or twice, or placebo was given on both occasions. Throughout the experiments and outcome assessment, investigators stayed blinded to trial group allocation. On the study overall, not on this receptor specifically: Ad26.COV2.S recipients had higher spike-specific TCR breadth than placebo recipients (P = 0.0014). The authors noted that total T cell responses may have been underestimated by the TCR breadth and depth analyses. After vaccination, substantial breadth of spike-specific CD8+ and CD4+ T cell responses was reported. Non-spike TCR breadth was comparable between vaccine and placebo recipients, consistent with the vaccine containing only spike. The study was not powered to compare responses between vaccine doses or regimens.

The immunoSEQ Assay was used to sequence TCRbeta CDR3 regions. After extraction, genomic DNA underwent amplification by bias-controlled multiplex PCR, followed by high-throughput sequencing. As for the authors' bioinformatics: To quantify the absolute abundance of every unique TCRbeta CDR3 region, sequences were collapsed and filtered. T cell fraction was estimated by normalization of TCRbeta template counts to usable DNA, with usable DNA being measured through amplification of reference genes present in all nucleated cells. Repertoire TCRs were annotated as SARS-CoV-2-specific by exact matching of V gene, CDR3 amino acid sequence and J gene to a known reactive TCR set. The reference SARS-CoV-2 TCR set was obtained from MIRA and was filtered for enrichment in COVID-19-positive ImmuneCODE repertoires, whereby public or cross-reactive TCRs were removed. Using the MIRA antigens, annotated TCRs were further analysed by specific ORF or by position within an ORF. Breadth was defined as annotated unique rearrangements over total unique productive rearrangements; depth was the summed frequency of those rearrangements. Two-sided Wilcoxon rank-sum tests were applied when comparing TCR breadth between groups. As stored in TCRdb, this immuneACCESS dataset retains in-frame rearrangements with V and J assigned. A fraction of the clones does not appear; measured against another copy, unresolved V genes explain less than half of the discrepancy, and the remainder lacks a known reason. V and J calls and clone size follow that table, whereas D and trimming were derived from the DNA. For this sample there are some 250,000 clones; over 75% appear just once. The top ten constitute about 11% of the sample.

Notes on this clone: Its target antigen remains unknown. Within one base of it there is no much larger clone, and no base qualities were kept.

V and J lose 4 bases and 0 bases, and a span of 12 bases separates them. Its CDR3 holds 16 amino acids, cysteine through phenylalanine. The DNA shown is the 48-base CDR3, in frame from base 1. The germline V gene yields SGHDN for CDR1 and FVKESK for CDR2. The treatment or condition tag for this specimen amounts to: around 19 received Ad26.COV2.S at low or high dose, single or two shots; 5 received placebo; per-sample allocation not given. For vaccine and placebo recipients, repertoires were sequenced using samples collected on day 63 after the first injection. Between 29 July and 7 August 2020, Cohort 1b enrolled 25 adults aged 18-55 years at one site in Boston, USA. Ad26.COV2.S was a replication-incompetent adenovirus type 26 vector expressing a prefusion-stabilized SARS-CoV-2 spike protein from the original Wuhan strain.

This specimen was peripheral blood, taken in a trial of Ad26.COV2.S vaccine versus placebo. This clonotype was sampled from a person between 18 and 60 years old who received the Ad26.COV2.S COVID-19 vaccine or a placebo. The chain joins TRBV14 to TRBJ1-4, with the D gene uncertain. The CDR3 here reads CASSLGAFATNEKLFF. The nucleotide sequence reads TGTGCCAGCAGCCTCGGAGCATTTGCAACTAATGAAAAACTGTTTTTT.